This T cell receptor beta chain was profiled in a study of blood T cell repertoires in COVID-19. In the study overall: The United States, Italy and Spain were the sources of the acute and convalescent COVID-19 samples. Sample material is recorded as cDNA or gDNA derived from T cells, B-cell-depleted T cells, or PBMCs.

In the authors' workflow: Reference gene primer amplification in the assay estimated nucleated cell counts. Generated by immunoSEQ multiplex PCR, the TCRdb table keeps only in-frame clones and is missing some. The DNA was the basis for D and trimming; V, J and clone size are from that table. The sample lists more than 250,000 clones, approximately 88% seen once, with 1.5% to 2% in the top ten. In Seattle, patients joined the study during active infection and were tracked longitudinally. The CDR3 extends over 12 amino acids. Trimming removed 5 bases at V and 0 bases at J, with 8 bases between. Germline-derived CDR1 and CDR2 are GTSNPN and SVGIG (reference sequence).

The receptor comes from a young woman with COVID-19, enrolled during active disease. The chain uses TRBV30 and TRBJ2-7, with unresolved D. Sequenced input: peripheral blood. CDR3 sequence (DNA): TGTGCCTGGGGACGGAGCTCCTACGAGCAGTACTTC. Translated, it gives CAWGRSSYEQYF.